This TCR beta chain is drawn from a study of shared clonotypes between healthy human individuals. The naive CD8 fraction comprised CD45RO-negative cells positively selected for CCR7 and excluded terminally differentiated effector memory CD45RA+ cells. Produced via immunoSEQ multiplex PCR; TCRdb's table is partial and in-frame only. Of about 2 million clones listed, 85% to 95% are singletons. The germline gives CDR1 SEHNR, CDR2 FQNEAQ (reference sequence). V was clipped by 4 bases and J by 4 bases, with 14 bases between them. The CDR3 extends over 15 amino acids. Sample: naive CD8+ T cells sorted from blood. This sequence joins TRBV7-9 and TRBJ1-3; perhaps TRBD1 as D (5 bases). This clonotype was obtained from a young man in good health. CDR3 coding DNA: TGTGCCAGCAGCTACCCGGACACTCCGGGAAACACCATATATTTT. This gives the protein CASSYPDTPGNTIYF.